A selection of T cell receptor beta chains follows, all from one sample in a study of cytomegalovirus exposure and HLA in healthy donors. Clones were sequenced by immunoSEQ multiplex PCR, and TCRdb holds only the in-frame ones, with some missing. The table includes 35,000 to 50,000 clones, 80% to 95% detected once. What was sequenced was PBMCs. These receptors were obtained from a man younger than 35 in good health and CMV-seronegative. CDR3s include the opening cysteine and the closing phenylalanine or tryptophan. The D gene is left open where the match is weak. Only part of the rows carry a size: once, few, many, or a class if the clone is expanded.

j_gene,abundance,v_gene,d_gene,CDR3nt,CDR3aa
TRBJ2-7,NA,TRBV6-5,TRBD1,TGTGCCAGCAGGAGGGACAGAGGGGCATCATACGAGCAGTACTTC,CASRRDRGASYEQYF
TRBJ1-1,NA,TRBV6-5,NA,TGTGCCAGCAGATCTGGGGGCGGGGGCACTGAAGCTTTCTTT,CASRSGGGGTEAFF
TRBJ1-4,NA,TRBV9,NA,TGTGCCAGCAGCGTAGGTCAGGGTAACTTTGAAAAACTGTTTTTT,CASSVGQGNFEKLFF
TRBJ2-2,NA,TRBV9,TRBD1,TGTGCCAGCAGCCTTCGGGACAGGGGTTCGCGAAACACCGGGGAGCTGTTTTTT,CASSLRDRGSRNTGELFF
TRBJ1-2,NA,TRBV19,NA,TGTGCCAGCAATTGTCCTGGCTACACCTTC,CASNCPGYTF
TRBJ2-7,NA,TRBV4-1,TRBD2,TGCGCCAGCAGCCGACCGACTAGCGGTTCCTACGAGCAGTACTTC,CASSRPTSGSYEQYF
TRBJ2-5,NA,TRBV5-1,NA,TGCGCCAGCAGCTTGTATCGGGGGCAAGAGACCCAGTACTTC,CASSLYRGQETQYF
TRBJ1-2,few,TRBV15,TRBD1,TGTGCCACCAGCCTTCGGACAGGGCAAGGCTACACCTTC,CATSLRTGQGYTF
TRBJ1-1,NA,TRBV7-6,TRBD1,TGTGCCAGCAGCGCACTGGGACAGGGAGACACTGAAGCTTTCTTT,CASSALGQGDTEAFF
TRBJ2-3,NA,TRBV7-2,TRBD2,TGTGCCAGCAGCAAACCGGGACTAGCGATCACAGATACGCAGTATTTT,CASSKPGLAITDTQYF
TRBJ1-6,NA,TRBV4-1,NA,TGCGCCAGCAGCCGGACGGACAGCTCCTATAATTCACCCCTCCACTTT,CASSRTDSSYNSPLHF
TRBJ2-1,NA,TRBV15,TRBD2,TGTGCCACCAGCATGACAGCAATAGCGGGCGATGAGCAGTTCTTC,CATSMTAIAGDEQFF
TRBJ2-1,NA,TRBV27,NA,TGTGCCAGCAGCGTAGAAGGGGGGGCAAACAATGAGCAGTTCTTC,CASSVEGGANNEQFF
TRBJ2-2,NA,TRBV11-2,TRBD2,TGTGCCAGCAGCGTAGCGGGAGGGTTCACCGGGGAGCTGTTTTTT,CASSVAGGFTGELFF
TRBJ1-3,NA,TRBV19,NA,TGTGCCAGTAGTAGGGCAGCTGGAAACACCATATATTTT,CASSRAAGNTIYF
TRBJ2-7,NA,TRBV5-6,TRBD1,TGTGCCAGCAGCTTGGCGACAGGGTTGTCCTACGAGCAGTACTTC,CASSLATGLSYEQYF
TRBJ1-4,NA,TRBV23-1,NA,TGCGCCAGCACTACTAGGACGGTGGAGGAAAAACTGTTTTTT,CASTTRTVEEKLFF
TRBJ1-2,NA,TRBV5-6,NA,TGTGCCAGCAGCTTGGCTAACGAATTGTCTGGCTACACCTTC,CASSLANELSGYTF
TRBJ2-7,NA,TRBV29-1,TRBD2,TGCAGCGTTGAAGAGGGGGTAGCGGGAGGGCCATTAGAGCAGTACTTC,CSVEEGVAGGPLEQYF
TRBJ2-2,NA,TRBV6-1,NA,TGTGCCAGCGTGGAGATTCGGAACACCGGGGAGCTGTTTTTT,CASVEIRNTGELFF
TRBJ2-1,NA,TRBV6-1,TRBD1,TGTGCCAGCAGTGAAGCGTCGGGGACAGAAAGATACAATGAGCAGTTCTTC,CASSEASGTERYNEQFF
TRBJ2-4,NA,TRBV6-1,NA,TGTGCCAGCGCCCCCACAGGGCGAGCCAAAAACATTCAGTACTTC,CASAPTGRAKNIQYF
TRBJ1-1,NA,TRBV4-3,NA,TGCGCCAGCAGCCAAGGATATGAGTGGACTGAAGCTTTCTTT,CASSQGYEWTEAFF
TRBJ2-7,few,TRBV11-1,NA,TGTGCCAGCAGCTTGGAGGGACAGACTTCCTACGAGCAGTACTTC,CASSLEGQTSYEQYF
TRBJ2-1,NA,TRBV4-2,TRBD2,TGTGCCAGCAGCGGACAGCGGGGGGACAATGAGCAGTTCTTC,CASSGQRGDNEQFF
TRBJ2-5,NA,TRBV7-7,NA,TGTGCTAGCAGCCCGGCGGGGAGGCAAGAGACCCAGTACTTC,CASSPAGRQETQYF
TRBJ1-2,NA,TRBV9,NA,TGTGCCAGCAGCGTAGCAGGGCCTAAGGAAGGCTACACCTTC,CASSVAGPKEGYTF
TRBJ2-3,once,TRBV19,NA,TGTGCCAGTAGTATTTGGAGGGACTTTACCACAGATACGCAGTATTTT,CASSIWRDFTTDTQYF
TRBJ2-7,NA,TRBV4-2,TRBD2,TGTGCCAGCAGCCCCCTCGGACTAGCGGGGGCATCTGACTTTTTGGAGCAGTACTTC,CASSPLGLAGASDFLEQYF